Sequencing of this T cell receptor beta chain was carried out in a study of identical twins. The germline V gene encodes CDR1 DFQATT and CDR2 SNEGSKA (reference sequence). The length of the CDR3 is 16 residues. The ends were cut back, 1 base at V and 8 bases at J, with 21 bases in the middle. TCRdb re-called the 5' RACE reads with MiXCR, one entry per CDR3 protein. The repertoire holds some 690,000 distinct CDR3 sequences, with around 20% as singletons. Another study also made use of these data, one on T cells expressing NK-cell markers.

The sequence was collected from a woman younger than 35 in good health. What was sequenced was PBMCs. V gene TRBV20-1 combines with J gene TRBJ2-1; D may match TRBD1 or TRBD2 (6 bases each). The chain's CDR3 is CSARATSRGGFYEQFF. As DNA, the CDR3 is TGCAGTGCTAGAGCTACCAGCAGGGGAGGTTTCTATGAGCAGTTCTTC.